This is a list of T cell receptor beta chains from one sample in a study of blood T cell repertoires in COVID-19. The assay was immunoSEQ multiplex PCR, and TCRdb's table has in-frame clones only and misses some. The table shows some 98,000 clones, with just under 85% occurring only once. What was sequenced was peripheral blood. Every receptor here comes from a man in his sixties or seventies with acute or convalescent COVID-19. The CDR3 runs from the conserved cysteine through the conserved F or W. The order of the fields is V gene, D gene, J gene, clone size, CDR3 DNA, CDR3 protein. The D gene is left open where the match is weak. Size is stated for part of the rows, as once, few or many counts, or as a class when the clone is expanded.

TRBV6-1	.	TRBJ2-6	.	TGTGCCAGCAGAACGGACAGCTCTGGGGCCAACGTCCTGACTTTC	CASRTDSSGANVLTF
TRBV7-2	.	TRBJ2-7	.	TGTGCCAGCAGTCAGGGGGGTAGCTCCTACGAGCAGTACTTC	CASSQGGSSYEQYF
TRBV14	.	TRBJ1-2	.	TGTGCCAGCAGCCGCGGGGGGGCCCTCTATGGCTACACCTTC	CASSRGGALYGYTF
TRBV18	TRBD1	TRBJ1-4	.	TGTGCCAGCTCCCGGACAGGGGGGAATGAAAAACTGTTTTTT	CASSRTGGNEKLFF
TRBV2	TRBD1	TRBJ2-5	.	TGTGCCAGCAGTGCAGTCAGGGGGCCGGCTGCGGCCCAGTACTTC	CASSAVRGPAAAQYF
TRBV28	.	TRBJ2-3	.	TGTGCCAGCACTTCGGCGGGACAGAGCACAGATACGCAGTATTTT	CASTSAGQSTDTQYF
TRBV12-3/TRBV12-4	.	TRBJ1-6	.	TGTGCCAGCAGTTCGTGGGGAGCCGGCCTCCACTTT	CASSSWGAGLHF
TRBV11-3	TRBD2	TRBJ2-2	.	TGTGCCAGCAGCCCTGGGGGGGAGAACACCGGGGAGCTGTTTTTT	CASSPGGENTGELFF
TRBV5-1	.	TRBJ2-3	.	TGCGCCAGCAGCTTGGTCCCCGCGTCTAGCACAGATACGCAGTATTTT	CASSLVPASSTDTQYF
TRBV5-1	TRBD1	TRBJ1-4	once	TGCGCCAGCAGCTTGCGACAGGGGGCGCGGAGTGAAAAACTGTTTTTT	CASSLRQGARSEKLFF
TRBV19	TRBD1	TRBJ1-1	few	TGTGCCAGTAGTCTCTGGACAGGAGCGGGAGTAGTCGAAGCTTTCTTT	CASSLWTGAGVVEAFF
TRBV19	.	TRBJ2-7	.	TGTGCCAGTAGTCTGCAGGGGAGAGTCGAGATCAGAGACGAGCAGTACTTC	CASSLQGRVEIRDEQYF
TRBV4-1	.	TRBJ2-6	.	TGCGCCAGCAGCCAAGCCTTACAGGGTTCTGGGGCCAACGTCCTGACTTTC	CASSQALQGSGANVLTF
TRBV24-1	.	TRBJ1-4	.	TGTGCCACCAGTGGAACTCGGGAAGCTAATGAAAAACTGTTTTTT	CATSGTREANEKLFF
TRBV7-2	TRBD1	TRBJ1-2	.	TGTGCCAGCAGCTCGGACAGGGTCTATGGCTACACCTTC	CASSSDRVYGYTF
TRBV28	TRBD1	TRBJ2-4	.	TGTGCCAGCAAACATTTGACAGGGCTCTACTTC	CASKHLTGLYF
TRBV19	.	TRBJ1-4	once	TGTGCCAGTAGTATAGATGGGCGGAGGAATGAAAAACTGTTTTTT	CASSIDGRRNEKLFF
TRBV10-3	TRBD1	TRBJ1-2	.	TGTGCCATCAGTGAACCGGGACAGGGAAGCCCCTATGGCTACACCTTC	CAISEPGQGSPYGYTF
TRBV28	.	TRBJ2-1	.	TGTGCCAGCAGCCGGGGGGACCTTAGGGGGGCCCCCTACAATGAGCAGTTCTTC	CASSRGDLRGAPYNEQFF
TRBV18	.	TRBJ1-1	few	TGTGCCAGCTCACCATTCGGGCCCTTGGACAGCATGAACACTGAAGCTTTCTTT	CASSPFGPLDSMNTEAFF